This T cell receptor beta chain was identified during a study of blood T cell dynamics during melanoma immunotherapy. Overall study context: Metastatic melanoma patients received first-line pembrolizumab or nivolumab plus ipilimumab.

The germline V and J ends were trimmed by 1 base and 2 bases, with 16 bases remaining between them. The V gene's germline CDR1 is SNHLY and CDR2 FYNNEI. This CDR3 comprises 17 residues. Sequencing used immunoSEQ multiplex PCR; TCRdb keeps in-frame clones, though not all of them. The sample lists about 6,900 clones; over 60% were seen once. The time point here: pre-treatment baseline. One draw preceded checkpoint blockade; another followed its first cycle at week 3. The material sequenced was blood, taken from a patient treated with checkpoint blockade. The receptor was isolated from a human donor with melanoma. The chain recombines TRBV2 with TRBJ2-3, with D perhaps matching TRBD2 (6 bases). DNA for the CDR3: TGTGCCAGCAGTGAAGGGCGGGGTAGCTTGGTCACAGATACGCAGTATTTT. This encodes CASSEGRGSLVTDTQYF.